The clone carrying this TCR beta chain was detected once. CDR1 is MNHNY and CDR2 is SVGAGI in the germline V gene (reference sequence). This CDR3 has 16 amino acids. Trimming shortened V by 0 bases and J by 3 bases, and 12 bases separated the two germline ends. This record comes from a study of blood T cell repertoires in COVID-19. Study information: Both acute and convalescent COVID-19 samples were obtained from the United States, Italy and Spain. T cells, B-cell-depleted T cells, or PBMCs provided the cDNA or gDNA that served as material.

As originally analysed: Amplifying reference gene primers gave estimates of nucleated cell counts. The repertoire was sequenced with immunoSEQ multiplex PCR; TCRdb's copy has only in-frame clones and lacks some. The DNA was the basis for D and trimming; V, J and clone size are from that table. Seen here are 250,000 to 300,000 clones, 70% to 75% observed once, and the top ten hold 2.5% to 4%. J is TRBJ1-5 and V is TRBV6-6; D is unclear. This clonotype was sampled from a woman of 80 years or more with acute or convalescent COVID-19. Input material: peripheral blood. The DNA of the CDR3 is TGTGCCAGCAGTTACTCGAAAGGAGAAGCCAATCAGCCCCAGCATTTT. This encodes CASSYSKGEANQPQHF.